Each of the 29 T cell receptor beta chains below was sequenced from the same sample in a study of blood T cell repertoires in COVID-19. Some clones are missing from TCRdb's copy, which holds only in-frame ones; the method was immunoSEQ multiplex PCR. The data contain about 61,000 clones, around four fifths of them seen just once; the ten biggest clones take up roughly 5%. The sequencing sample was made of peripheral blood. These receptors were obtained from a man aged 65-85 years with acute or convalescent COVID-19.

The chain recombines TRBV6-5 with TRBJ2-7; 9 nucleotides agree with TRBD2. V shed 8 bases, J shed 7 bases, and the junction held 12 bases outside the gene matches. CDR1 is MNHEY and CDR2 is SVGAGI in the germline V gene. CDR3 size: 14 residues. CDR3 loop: CASGKAGGPWEQYF. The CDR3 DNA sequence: TGTGCCAGCGGCAAGGCGGGGGGGCCGTGGGAGCAGTACTTC.

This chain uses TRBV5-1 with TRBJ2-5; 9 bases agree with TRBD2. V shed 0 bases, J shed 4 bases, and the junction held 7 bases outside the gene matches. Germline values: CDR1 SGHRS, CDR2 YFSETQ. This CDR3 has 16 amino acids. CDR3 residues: CASSLGLAGLRETQYF. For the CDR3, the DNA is TGCGCCAGCAGCTTGGGGCTAGCGGGGCTTAGAGAGACCCAGTACTTC.

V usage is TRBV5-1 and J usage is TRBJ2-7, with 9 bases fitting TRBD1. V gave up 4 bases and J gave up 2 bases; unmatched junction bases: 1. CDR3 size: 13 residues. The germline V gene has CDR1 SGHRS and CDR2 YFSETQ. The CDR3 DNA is TGCGCCAGCAGCGGGACAGGGACCTACGAGCAGTACTTC. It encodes CASSGTGTYEQYF.

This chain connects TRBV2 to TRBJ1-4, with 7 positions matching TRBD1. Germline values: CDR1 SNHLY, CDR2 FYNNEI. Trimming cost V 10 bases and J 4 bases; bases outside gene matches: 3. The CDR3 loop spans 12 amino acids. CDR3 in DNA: TGTGCCAAGGGGGCCTTTAATGAAAAACTGTTTTTT. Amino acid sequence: CAKGAFNEKLFF.

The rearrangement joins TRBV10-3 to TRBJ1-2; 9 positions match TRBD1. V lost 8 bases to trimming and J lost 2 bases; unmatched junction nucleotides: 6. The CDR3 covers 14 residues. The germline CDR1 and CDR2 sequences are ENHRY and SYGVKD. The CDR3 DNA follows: TGTGCCATCGGGGGGACAGGGCAAAACTATGGCTACACCTTC. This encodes CAIGGTGQNYGYTF.

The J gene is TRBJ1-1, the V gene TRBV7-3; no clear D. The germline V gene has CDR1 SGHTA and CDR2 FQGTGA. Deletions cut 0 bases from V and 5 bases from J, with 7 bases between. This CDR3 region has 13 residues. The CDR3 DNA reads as TGTGCCAGCAGCTTAACTGGGCTTACTGAAGCTTTCTTT. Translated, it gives CASSLTGLTEAFF.

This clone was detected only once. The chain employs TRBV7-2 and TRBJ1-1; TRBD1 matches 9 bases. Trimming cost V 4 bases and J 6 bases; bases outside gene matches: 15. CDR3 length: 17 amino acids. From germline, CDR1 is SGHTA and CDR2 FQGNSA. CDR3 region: CASSSGLLRDREAEAFF. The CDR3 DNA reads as TGTGCCAGCAGCTCGGGCTTACTCCGGGACAGGGAAGCTGAAGCTTTCTTT.

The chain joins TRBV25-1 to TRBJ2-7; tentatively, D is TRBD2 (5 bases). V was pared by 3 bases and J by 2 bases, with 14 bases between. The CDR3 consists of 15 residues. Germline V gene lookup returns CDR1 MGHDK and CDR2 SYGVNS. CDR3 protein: CASSDSRTGTYEQYF. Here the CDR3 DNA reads TGTGCCAGCAGTGACTCCCGGACGGGAACCTACGAGCAGTACTTC.

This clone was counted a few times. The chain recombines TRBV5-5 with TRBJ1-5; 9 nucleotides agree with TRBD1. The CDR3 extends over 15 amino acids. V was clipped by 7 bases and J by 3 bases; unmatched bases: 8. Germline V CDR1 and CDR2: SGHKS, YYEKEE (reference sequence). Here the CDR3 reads CASRRTGEINQPQHF. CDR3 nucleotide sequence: TGTGCCAGCCGAAGGACAGGGGAAATCAATCAGCCCCAGCATTTT.

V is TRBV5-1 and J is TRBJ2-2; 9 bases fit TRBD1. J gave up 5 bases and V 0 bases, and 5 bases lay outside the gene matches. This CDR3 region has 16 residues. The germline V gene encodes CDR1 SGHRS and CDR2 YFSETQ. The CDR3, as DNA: TGCGCCAGCAGCTTGGCCCGGACAGGGGTTACCGGGGAGCTGTTTTTT. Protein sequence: CASSLARTGVTGELFF.

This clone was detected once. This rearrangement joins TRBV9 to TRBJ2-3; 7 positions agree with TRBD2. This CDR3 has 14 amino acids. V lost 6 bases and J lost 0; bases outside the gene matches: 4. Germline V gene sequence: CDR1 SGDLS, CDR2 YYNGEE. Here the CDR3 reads CASNLADSTDTQYF. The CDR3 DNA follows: TGTGCCAGCAACCTAGCGGATAGCACAGATACGCAGTATTTT.

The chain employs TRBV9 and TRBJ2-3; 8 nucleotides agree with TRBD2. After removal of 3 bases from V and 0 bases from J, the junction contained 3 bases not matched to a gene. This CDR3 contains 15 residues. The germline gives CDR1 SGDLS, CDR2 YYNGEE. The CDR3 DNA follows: TGTGCCAGCAGCGCCGGGGGGGTAAGCACAGATACGCAGTATTTT. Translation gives CASSAGGVSTDTQYF.

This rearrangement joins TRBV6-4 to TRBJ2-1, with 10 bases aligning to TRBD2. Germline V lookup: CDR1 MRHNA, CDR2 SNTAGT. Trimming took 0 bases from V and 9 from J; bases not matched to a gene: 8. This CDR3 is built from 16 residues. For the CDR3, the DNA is TGTGCCAGCAGTGACTCCAGCGGGGGGGTGTCTAGTGAGCAGTTCTTC. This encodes CASSDSSGGVSSEQFF.

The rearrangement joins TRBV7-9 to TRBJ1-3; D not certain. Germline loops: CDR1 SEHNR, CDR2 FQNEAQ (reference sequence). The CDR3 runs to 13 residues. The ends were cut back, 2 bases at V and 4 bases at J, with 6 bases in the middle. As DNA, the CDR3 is TGTGCCAGCAGCTTAAGGAGGGGAAACACCATATATTTT. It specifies CASSLRRGNTIYF.

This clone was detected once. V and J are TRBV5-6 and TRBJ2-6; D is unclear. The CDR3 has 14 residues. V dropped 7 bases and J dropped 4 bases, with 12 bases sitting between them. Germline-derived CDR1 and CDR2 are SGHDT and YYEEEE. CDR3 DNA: TGTGCCAGCTACGGCATGAGGGGGGCCAACGTCCTGACTTTC. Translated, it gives CASYGMRGANVLTF.

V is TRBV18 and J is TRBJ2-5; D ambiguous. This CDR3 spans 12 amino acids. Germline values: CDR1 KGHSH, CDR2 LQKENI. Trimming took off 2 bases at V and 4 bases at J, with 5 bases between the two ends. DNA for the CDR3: TGTGCCAGCTCACCAAGCGCAGAGACCCAGTACTTC. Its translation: CASSPSAETQYF.

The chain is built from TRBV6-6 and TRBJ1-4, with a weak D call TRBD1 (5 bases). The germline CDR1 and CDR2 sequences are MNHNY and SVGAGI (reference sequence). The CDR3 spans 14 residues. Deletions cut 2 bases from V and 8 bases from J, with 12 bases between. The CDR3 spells CASSYGQGGEKLFF. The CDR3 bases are TGTGCCAGCAGTTACGGGCAGGGTGGGGAAAAACTGTTTTTT.

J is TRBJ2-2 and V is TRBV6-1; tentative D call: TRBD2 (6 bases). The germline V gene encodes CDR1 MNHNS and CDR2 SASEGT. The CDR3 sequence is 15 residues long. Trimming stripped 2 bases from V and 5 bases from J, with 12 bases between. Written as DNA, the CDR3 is TGTGCCAGCAGTGAACCGGGGGAAAAGACCGGGGAGCTGTTTTTT. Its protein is CASSEPGEKTGELFF.

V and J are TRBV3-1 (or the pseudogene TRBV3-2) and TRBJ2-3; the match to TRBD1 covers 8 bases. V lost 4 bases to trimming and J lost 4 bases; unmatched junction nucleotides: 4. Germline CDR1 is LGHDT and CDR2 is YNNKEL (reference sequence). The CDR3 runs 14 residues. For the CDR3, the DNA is TGTGCCAGCAGCCCTTCACAGGGGGCAGATACGCAGTATTTT. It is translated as CASSPSQGADTQYF.

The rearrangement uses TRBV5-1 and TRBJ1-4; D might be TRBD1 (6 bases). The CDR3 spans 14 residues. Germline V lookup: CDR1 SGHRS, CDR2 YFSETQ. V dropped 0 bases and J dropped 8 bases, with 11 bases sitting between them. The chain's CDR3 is CASSLVGAGEKLFF. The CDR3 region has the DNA TGCGCCAGCAGCTTGGTGGGGGCAGGGGAAAAACTGTTTTTT.

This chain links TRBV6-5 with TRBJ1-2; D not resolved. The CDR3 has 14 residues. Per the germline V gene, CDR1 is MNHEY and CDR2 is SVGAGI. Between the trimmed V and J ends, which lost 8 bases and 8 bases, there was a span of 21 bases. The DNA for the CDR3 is TGTGCCAGCGGGAAACCAGGCGGGCCGGGGGGCTACACCTTC. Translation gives CASGKPGGPGGYTF.

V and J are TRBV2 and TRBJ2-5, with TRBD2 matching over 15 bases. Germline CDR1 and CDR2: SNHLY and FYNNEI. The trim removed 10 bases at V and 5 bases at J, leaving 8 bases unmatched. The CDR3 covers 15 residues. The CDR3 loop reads CAIPGTSGGRETQYF. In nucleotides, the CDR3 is TGTGCCATCCCGGGGACTAGCGGGGGGCGGGAGACCCAGTACTTC. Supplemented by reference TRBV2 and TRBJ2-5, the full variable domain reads EPEVTQTPSHQVTQMGQEVILRCVPISNHLYFYWYRQILGQKVEFLVSFYNNEISEKSEIFDDQFSVERPDGSNFTLKIRSTKLEDSAMYFCAIPGTSGGRETQYFGPGTRLLVL.

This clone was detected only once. CDR3: CASSRGRDIKGYTF. CDR3 DNA: TGTGCCAGCAGCCGGGGCCGGGACATAAAGGGCTACACCTTC. The chain recombines TRBV3-1 (or the pseudogene TRBV3-2) with TRBJ1-2; D may be TRBD1 (6 bases). Trimming took 4 bases from V and 8 from J, leaving 17 bases between them. The CDR3 loop spans 14 amino acids. Germline V gives CDR1 LGHDT, CDR2 YNNKEL (reference sequence).

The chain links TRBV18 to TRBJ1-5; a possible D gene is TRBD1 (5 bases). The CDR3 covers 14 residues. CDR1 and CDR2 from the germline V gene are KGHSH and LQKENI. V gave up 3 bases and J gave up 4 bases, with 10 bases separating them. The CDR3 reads CASSPTGGNQPQHF. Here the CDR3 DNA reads TGTGCCAGCTCACCTACCGGGGGGAATCAGCCCCAGCATTTT.

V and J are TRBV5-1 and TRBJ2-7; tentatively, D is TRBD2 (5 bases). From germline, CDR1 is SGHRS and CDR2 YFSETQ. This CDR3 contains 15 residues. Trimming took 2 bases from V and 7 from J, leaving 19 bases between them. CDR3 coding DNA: TGCGCCAGCAGCTTAGAGGATCCGGGCCGAGGGGAGCAGTACTTC. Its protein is CASSLEDPGRGEQYF. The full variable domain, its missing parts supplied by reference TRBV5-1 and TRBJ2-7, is KAGVTQTPRYLIKTRGQQVTLSCSPISGHRSVSWYQQTPGQGLQFLFEYFSETQRNKGNFPGRFSGRQFSNSRSEMNVSTLELGDSALYLCASSLEDPGRGEQYFGPGTRLTVT.

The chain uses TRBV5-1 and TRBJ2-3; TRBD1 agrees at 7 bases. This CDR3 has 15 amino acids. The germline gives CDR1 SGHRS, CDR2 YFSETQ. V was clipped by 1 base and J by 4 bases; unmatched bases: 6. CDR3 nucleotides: TGCGCCAGCAGCTTGAAGGGGGCGAGGGCAGATACGCAGTATTTT. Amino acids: CASSLKGARADTQYF. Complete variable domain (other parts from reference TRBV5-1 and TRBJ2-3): KAGVTQTPRYLIKTRGQQVTLSCSPISGHRSVSWYQQTPGQGLQFLFEYFSETQRNKGNFPGRFSGRQFSNSRSEMNVSTLELGDSALYLCASSLKGARADTQYFGPGTRLTVL.

In nucleotides, the CDR3 is TGTGCCAGCAGCGGTCGAGCCCAAGAGACCCAGTACTTC. Protein: CASSGRAQETQYF. V gene TRBV7-9 combines with J gene TRBJ2-5; no firm D call. Trimming took off 5 bases at V and 1 base at J, with 8 bases between the two ends. The germline V gene encodes CDR1 SEHNR and CDR2 FQNEAQ (reference sequence). The length of the CDR3 is 13 residues.

CDR3 in amino acids: CASSLAGGATYNSPLHF. The CDR3 DNA reads TGCGCCAGCAGCTTGGCCGGGGGGGCTACCTATAATTCACCCCTCCACTTT. The V call is TRBV5-1, the J call TRBJ1-6, with D possibly being TRBD1 (6 bases). CDR3 size: 17 residues. CDR1 and CDR2 (germline): SGHRS, YFSETQ. Trimming removed 0 bases at V and 2 bases at J, with 12 bases between.

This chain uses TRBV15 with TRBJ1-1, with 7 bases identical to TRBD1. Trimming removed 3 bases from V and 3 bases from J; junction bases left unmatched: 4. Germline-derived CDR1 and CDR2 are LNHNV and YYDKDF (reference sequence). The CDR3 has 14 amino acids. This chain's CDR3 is CATSRGTVDTEAFF. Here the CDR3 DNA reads TGTGCCACCAGCAGGGGGACAGTTGACACTGAAGCTTTCTTT.